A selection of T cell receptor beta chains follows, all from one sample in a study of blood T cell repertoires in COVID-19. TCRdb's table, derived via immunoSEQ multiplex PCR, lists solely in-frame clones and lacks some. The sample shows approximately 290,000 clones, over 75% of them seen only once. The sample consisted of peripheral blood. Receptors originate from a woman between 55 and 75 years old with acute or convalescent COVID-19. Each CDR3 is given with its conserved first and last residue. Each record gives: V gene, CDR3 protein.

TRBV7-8,CASRRGRGKRTDTQYF
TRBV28,CASVEGGMVGYEQYF
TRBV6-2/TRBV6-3,CASSYLPSAGVF
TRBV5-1,CASSLSEALGYGYTF
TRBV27,CASSFWASGRPDTQYF
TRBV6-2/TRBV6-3,CASSSGLAGTNEQFF
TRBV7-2,CASSLTGQINEKLFF
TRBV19,CASSLRDYNEQFF
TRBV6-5,CADKIDKENYGYTF
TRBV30,CACISSWDTQAFF
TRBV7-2,CASSLDGLTGGSTDTQYF
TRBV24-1,CATSDFGTGEAFF
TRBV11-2,CASSTKTGGIYEQYF
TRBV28,CASSLLRSNSPLHF
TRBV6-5,CASRRTGLSSPLHF
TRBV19,CASSTSGTARYEQYF
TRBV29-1,CSVEDRERTEAFF
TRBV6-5,CASILRGRDTEAFF
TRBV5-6,CASSSSYRGPSGYTF
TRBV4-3,CASSQDGSPFDEQFF
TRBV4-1,CASSQPDRVYEQYF
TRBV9,CASSVGIRGSGNTIYF